This note documents a single TCR beta chain sequence. The antigen remains unidentified. Using immunoSEQ multiplex PCR, the repertoire was profiled, and TCRdb retains in-frame clones only, with some absent. The table includes 450,000 to 600,000 clones, around 74% detected once. The CDR3 runs to 16 residues. Trimming left V 8 bases short and J 2 bases short, with 20 bases between. Donation came from healthy HIV-negative adults that had no recent acute infections or vaccinations. The sample belongs to a study of shared clonotypes between healthy human individuals. General study results and limits: Few donors limited the genetic and exposure-history diversity represented. Sampling included only blood; tissue repertoires likely differ. Sharing of clonotypes among donors was expected to vary with sequencing depth.

The chain recombines TRBV23-1 with TRBJ2-3; D remains unclear. TRBV23-1 is known as an ORF, though its function is uncertain. This TCR came from a woman in her thirties or forties in good health. Some clones in this sample may be carry-over from other donors' samples. The specimen sequenced was PBMCs. CDR3 coding DNA: TGCGCCAGCTCCCAAAGCGAACGGGCGGACACAGATACGCAGTATTTT. Protein sequence: CASSQSERADTDTQYF.